Below, 17 T cell receptor beta chains from the same sample are listed, as sequenced in a study of read filtering for tumor transcriptome and immune sequencing. From 350 to 500 ng of RNA, a library with molecular barcoded alpha/delta and beta/gamma adaptors was made. One entry per CDR3 protein, called by TCRdb with MiXCR from the reads. The table has tens of thousands of distinct CDR3 sequences, 20% to 25% seen once. The sequenced sample consisted of a population of CD138-negative cells sorted from bone marrow. All receptors come from a donor aged 40 or over with multiple myeloma.

Ten or more counts support this clonotype. This chain joins TRBV11-2 and TRBJ2-3; possible D gene TRBD2, 5 bases. Trimming stripped 1 base from V and 6 bases from J, with 5 bases between. This CDR3 is built from 12 residues. The germline CDR1 and CDR2 sequences are SGHAT and FQNNGV. CDR3 region: CASSLGGDTQYF. The CDR3 DNA is TGTGCCAGCAGCTTAGGCGGGGATACGCAGTATTTT.

This clonotype was counted at least ten times. This rearrangement joins TRBV10-3 to TRBJ1-1; D is perhaps TRBD1 (6 bases). From germline, CDR1 is ENHRY and CDR2 SYGVKD. The CDR3 runs 14 residues. V lost 2 bases and J lost 3, with 10 bases in between. The CDR3 region is CAISEGRQDTEAFF. CDR3 DNA: TGTGCCATCAGTGAGGGGCGACAGGACACTGAAGCTTTCTTT.

Of note for this clonotype: A clone one base away is much larger, so this may be a read error. The rearrangement joins TRBV6-1 to TRBJ2-1, with D unresolved. Per the germline V gene, CDR1 is MNHNS and CDR2 is SASEGT. This CDR3 has 17 residues. In DNA form, the CDR3 reads TGTGCCAGCAGTTATACCCCAACAAACCCCTCCTACGATGAGCAGTTCTTC. Translated: CASSYTPTNPSYDEQFF.

The rearrangement joins TRBV28 to TRBJ2-2; D is uncertain. Per the germline V gene, CDR1 is MDHEN and CDR2 is SYDVKM. V was cut by 6 bases and J by 2 bases, with 10 bases left in between. The CDR3 extends over 14 amino acids. In DNA, the CDR3 is TGTGCCAGCAGAAGGGCCCCCAACACCGGGGAGCTGTTTTTT. Its translation: CASRRAPNTGELFF.

Worth noting for this clonotype: A much bigger clone sits one base away, suggesting this may be a read error. V and J are TRBV5-1 and TRBJ2-2; D tentatively fits TRBD1 or TRBD2 (5 bases each). This CDR3 has 14 residues. The V gene's germline CDR1 is SGHRS and CDR2 YFSETQ. Here the CDR3 DNA reads TGCACCAGTGTGGGGGTCCTGAACACCGGGGAGCTGTTTTTT. This codes for CTSVGVLNTGELFF.

This clonotype showed up many times. The gene calls are TRBV5-1 and TRBJ1-6; TRBD1 aligns across 7 bases. CDR3 size: 16 residues. J was trimmed by 9 bases and V by 4 bases; bases with no gene match: 13. Germline CDR1 reads SGHRS; CDR2 reads YFSETQ. CDR3 nucleotide sequence: TGCGCCAGCAGCGCGGGACAGCTGTTCGAAATTTCACCCCTCCACTTT. Translating it yields CASSAGQLFEISPLHF.

A note on this clonotype: This may be a read error: a much more frequent sequence differs by one nucleotide. This chain uses TRBV12-5 with TRBJ2-5; D is unclear. CDR1 and CDR2 from the germline V gene are LGHNT and FRNRAP. CDR3 size: 13 residues. This chain's CDR3 is CATSNTFQGTQYF. The CDR3 coding sequence is TGTGCTACATCGAACACCTTCCAAGGGACCCAGTACTTC.

Worth noting for this clonotype: A junction end diverges from the germline sequence, so it may reflect a read error. The V and J genes are TRBV5-1 and TRBJ1-5; weak D call: TRBD1 (5 bases). There are 15 residues in the CDR3. CDR1 is SGHRS and CDR2 is YFSETQ in the germline V gene. CDR3 sequence: CVSSLSGGGNQPQHF. CDR3 in DNA: TGCGTCAGCAGCTTGTCAGGAGGGGGCAATCAGCCCCAGCATTTT.

This clonotype qualifies as medium-sized. This chain uses TRBV7-6 with TRBJ2-1; the D gene is possibly TRBD1 (5 bases). This CDR3 contains 17 residues. V lost 3 bases and J 0 bases, leaving 15 bases between the germline ends. Germline V CDR1 and CDR2: SGHVS, FNYEAQ. Written as DNA, the CDR3 is TGTGCCAGCAGCTTCCTCACAGGTGACAGCTCCTACAATGAGCAGTTCTTC. This encodes CASSFLTGDSSYNEQFF.

This clonotype was seen many times. The chain is built from TRBV5-1 and TRBJ2-7; TRBD2 matches 7 bases. CDR3 size: 15 residues. J lost 1 base, V lost 3 bases, and 7 bases had no gene match. CDR1 is SGHRS, CDR2 YFSETQ, per germline. The DNA of the CDR3 is TGCGCCAGCAGCTGGGGAGGGGCAACTTCCTACGAGCAGTACTTC. This codes for CASSWGGATSYEQYF.

There are many counts of this clonotype. The chain uses TRBV18 and TRBJ1-5; D is possibly TRBD1 (5 bases). This CDR3 is 17 amino acids long. Germline loops: CDR1 KGHSH, CDR2 LQKENI. The V end was cut by 0 bases, the J end by 0 bases, with 12 bases between. The DNA for the CDR3 is TGTGCCAGCTCACCACCTATTAGGACATATAGCAATCAGCCCCAGCATTTT. Protein: CASSPPIRTYSNQPQHF. The complete variable domain, with remaining parts taken from reference TRBV18 and TRBJ1-5, reads NAGVMQNPRHLVRRRGQEARLRCSPMKGHSHVYWYRQLPEEGLKFMVYLQKENIIDESGMPKERFSAEFPKEGPSILRIQQVVRGDSAAYFCASSPPIRTYSNQPQHFGDGTRLSIL.

The chain employs TRBV27 and TRBJ2-3, with 9 bases lining up with TRBD2. Trimming took 1 base from V and 2 from J; bases not matched to a gene: 7. The CDR3 covers 17 residues. Germline V gene lookup returns CDR1 MNHEY and CDR2 SMNVEV (reference sequence). The CDR3 spells CASSLYASGAFTDTQYF. CDR3 sequence (DNA): TGTGCCAGCAGTTTATATGCTAGCGGGGCCTTCACAGATACGCAGTATTTT.

This clonotype was picked up many times. The chain combines TRBV5-1 with TRBJ2-1; tentative D call: TRBD2 (5 bases). V was pared by 0 bases and J by 4 bases, with 14 bases between. CDR3 length equals 16 residues. The V gene's germline CDR1 is SGHRS and CDR2 YFSETQ. The chain's CDR3 is CASSLEASSSYNEQFF. As DNA, the CDR3 is TGCGCCAGCAGCTTGGAGGCATCTAGCTCTTACAATGAGCAGTTCTTC.

This clonotype was observed once. Just one base apart from a much larger clone, this may be a read error. The chain has TRBV29-1 and TRBJ2-1; D ambiguous. Germline values: CDR1 SQVTM, CDR2 ANQGSEA. Trimming stripped 7 bases from V and 3 bases from J, with 16 bases between. CDR3 length: 14 amino acids. The CDR3 DNA reads TGCAGCGACGTAGGCGGCCCCCTCTACAATGAGCAGTTCTTC. It encodes CSDVGGPLYNEQFF.

This clonotype was picked up many times. This chain uses TRBV6-5 with TRBJ2-1, with TRBD2 matching 8 bases. V shed 2 bases and J 4 bases; nucleotides not matched to a gene: 4. Germline V gives CDR1 MNHEY, CDR2 SVGAGI. This CDR3 region has 15 residues. CDR3 DNA sequence: TGTGCCAGCAGTTACATGGCTAGCGGGTACAATGAGCAGTTCTTC. Protein: CASSYMASGYNEQFF.

This chain uses TRBV7-9 with TRBJ2-1, with D possibly being TRBD1 (6 bases). Germline lookup yields CDR1 SEHNR and CDR2 FQNEAQ (reference sequence). With 5 bases removed from V and 7 bases from J, the gap between germline ends came to 15 bases. The CDR3 totals 14 residues. CDR3 coding DNA: TGTGCCAGCAGCCCCCTGACAGGCTCAAATGAGCAGTTCTTC. It encodes CASSPLTGSNEQFF.

The chain combines TRBV28 with TRBJ2-5; perhaps TRBD1 as D (6 bases). Per germline, CDR1 MDHEN and CDR2 SYDVKM. V was shortened by 3 bases and J by 3 bases, with 20 bases between the two germline ends. The CDR3 consists of 17 residues. CDR3 region: CASSFLTIRTVKETQYF. The CDR3, as DNA: TGTGCCAGCAGTTTTCTCACGATTCGGACAGTAAAAGAGACCCAGTACTTC.